Following are 2 T cell receptor beta chains from one sample sequenced in a study of cytomegalovirus exposure and HLA in healthy donors. Primers for the PCR totalled 60 Vbeta and 13 Jbeta. Produced via immunoSEQ multiplex PCR; TCRdb's table is partial and in-frame only. Of some 190,000 clones in the sample, 75% to 80% were seen once. The sample taken for sequencing was PBMCs. The receptor source for this set is a woman under 40 in good health and CMV-seropositive.

The chain employs TRBV2 and TRBJ2-2; 8 positions agree with TRBD1. CDR1 is SNHLY, CDR2 FYNNEI, per germline. The CDR3 loop spans 14 amino acids. V shed 6 bases, J shed 7 bases, and the junction held 7 bases outside the gene matches. The CDR3 reads CASRRTGFLGELFF. Written as DNA, the CDR3 is TGTGCCAGCAGGCGGACAGGGTTTCTCGGGGAGCTGTTTTTT. Combining the CDR3 with reference TRBV2 and TRBJ2-2 gives the whole variable domain EPEVTQTPSHQVTQMGQEVILRCVPISNHLYFYWYRQILGQKVEFLVSFYNNEISEKSEIFDDQFSVERPDGSNFTLKIRSTKLEDSAMYFCASRRTGFLGELFFGEGSRLTVL.

The sample holds a few counts of this clone. The chain joins TRBV29-1 to TRBJ1-1; D unclear. Between the trimmed V and J ends, which lost 4 bases and 0 bases, there was a span of 12 bases. Germline values: CDR1 SQVTM, CDR2 ANQGSEA. This CDR3 has 14 amino acids. CDR3: CSVAQAYMNTEAFF. Written as DNA, the CDR3 is TGCAGCGTTGCGCAGGCATACATGAACACTGAAGCTTTCTTT.